These 21 T cell receptor beta chains originate from one sample sequenced in a study of cytomegalovirus exposure and HLA in healthy donors. Primers: 60 Vbeta forward and 13 Jbeta reverse. Assay used: immunoSEQ multiplex PCR; TCRdb lists only in-frame clones, some missing. This table holds under 200,000 clones, 75% found once. Sequenced: PBMCs. These receptor sequences come from a young man in good health and CMV-seronegative.

CDR3 sequence reads: CASRPSGRAVSYEQYF. CDR3 nucleotides: TGTGCCAGCAGGCCTAGCGGGAGGGCCGTGAGCTACGAGCAGTACTTC. The chain carries TRBV11-3 and TRBJ2-7; 12 nucleotides agree with TRBD2. The junction had 9 bases not matched to a gene; V was cut back by 6 bases and J by 3 bases. The CDR3 is made up of 16 amino acids. The germline CDR1 and CDR2 sequences are SGHNT and YENEEA.

The V gene is TRBV10-3, the J gene TRBJ2-5, with TRBD2 matching 7 bases. V gave up 7 bases and J gave up 4 bases; unmatched junction bases: 12. From germline, CDR1 is ENHRY and CDR2 SYGVKD. The CDR3 runs 15 residues. The CDR3 here is CAITDHRQRGETQYF. The CDR3, as DNA: TGTGCCATCACGGACCATCGGCAGCGGGGAGAGACCCAGTACTTC.

The CDR3 DNA reads as TGCAGCGTAAACAGGGGCACTGAAGCTTTCTTT. This encodes CSVNRGTEAFF. This chain links TRBV29-1 with TRBJ1-1; 7 bases match TRBD1. From germline, CDR1 is SQVTM and CDR2 ANQGSEA. J gave up 4 bases and V 6 bases, and 2 bases lay outside the gene matches. The CDR3 totals 11 residues. Combining the CDR3 with reference TRBV29-1 and TRBJ1-1 gives the whole variable domain SAVISQKPSRDICQRGTSLTIQCQVDSQVTMMFWYRQQPGQSLTLIATANQGSEATYESGFVIDKFPISRPNLTFSTLTVSNMSPEDSSIYLCSVNRGTEAFFGQGTRLTVV.

V gene TRBV7-9 combines with J gene TRBJ1-5; 7 bases fit TRBD1. The V gene end was trimmed by 5 bases and the J gene end by 4 bases; junction bases not matched to a gene: 5. This CDR3 spans 14 amino acids. Germline V gene data show CDR1 as SEHNR and CDR2 as FQNEAQ (reference sequence). CDR3 in amino acids: CASSPGTENQPQHF. CDR3 DNA: TGTGCCAGCAGCCCCGGGACAGAAAATCAGCCCCAGCATTTT.

The chain has TRBV15 and TRBJ2-3, with 12 bases aligning to TRBD2. V dropped 5 bases and J dropped 5; count of bases not matched to a gene: 14. Germline V gives CDR1 LNHNV, CDR2 YYDKDF (reference sequence). The length of the CDR3 is 18 residues. The CDR3 nucleotides are TGTGCCACCAGCTCCCACCCACCGACTAGCGGGAGAAGAGATACGCAGTATTTT. Translated: CATSSHPPTSGRRDTQYF. The complete variable domain, with remaining parts taken from reference TRBV15 and TRBJ2-3, reads DAMVIQNPRYQVTQFGKPVTLSCSQTLNHNVMYWYQQKSSQAPKLLFHYYDKDFNNEADTPDNFQSRRPNTSFCFLDIRSPGLGDTAMYLCATSSHPPTSGRRDTQYFGPGTRLTVL.

The rearrangement uses TRBV7-9 and TRBJ1-4, with D unclear. This CDR3 comprises 12 residues. V lost 3 bases, J lost 8 bases, and 7 bases lay in between. The germline V gene encodes CDR1 SEHNR and CDR2 FQNEAQ (reference sequence). The DNA of the CDR3 is TGTGCCAGCAGCTTTTGGAGCGAAAAACTGTTTTTT. It translates to CASSFWSEKLFF.

The chain combines TRBV28 with TRBJ2-2; 12 bases are a match to TRBD2. V lost 9 bases and J lost 5; bases outside the gene matches: 10. The germline V gene encodes CDR1 MDHEN and CDR2 SYDVKM. The CDR3 has 16 amino acids. This CDR3 reads CASLGLAGRGTGELFF. The CDR3 coding sequence is TGTGCCAGTCTAGGACTAGCGGGAAGAGGGACCGGGGAGCTGTTTTTT.

V and J are TRBV5-6 and TRBJ2-5, with D hard to call. The length of the CDR3 is 13 residues. Germline CDR1 reads SGHDT; CDR2 reads YYEEEE. The germline V and J ends were trimmed by 2 bases and 2 bases, with 7 bases remaining between them. The CDR3 DNA is TGTGCCAGCAGCTTTTCCGGTCAAGAGACCCAGTACTTC. Protein product: CASSFSGQETQYF.

The table lists this clone with a count of one. The chain has TRBV5-4 and TRBJ2-7; D may be TRBD2 (6 bases). The CDR3 runs to 14 residues. Per germline, CDR1 SGHNT and CDR2 YYREEE (reference sequence). V was shortened by 2 bases and J by 6 bases, with 15 bases between the two germline ends. The DNA of the CDR3 is TGTGCCAGCAGCTTTTACGGGAGTGGGGTCGAGCAGTACTTC. It yields the protein CASSFYGSGVEQYF.

The chain couples TRBV29-1 to TRBJ2-7; 9 bases fit TRBD2. The CDR3 has 14 amino acids. Trimming cost V 4 bases and J 3 bases; bases outside gene matches: 7. Germline CDR1 SQVTM, CDR2 ANQGSEA. CDR3 region: CSVVRAGGNYEQYF. The CDR3 nucleotides are TGCAGCGTTGTCAGAGCGGGAGGAAACTACGAGCAGTACTTC.

This clone occurred many times. The J gene is TRBJ1-2, the V gene TRBV4-1; weak D call: TRBD1 (5 bases). CDR3 size: 14 residues. Looked up from germline, CDR1 is MGHRA and CDR2 is YSYEKL. V was clipped by 0 bases and J by 3 bases, with 8 bases between them. The CDR3 DNA follows: TGCGCCAGCAGCCAAGACCAGACAGACTATGGCTACACCTTC. Its protein product is CASSQDQTDYGYTF.

The chain is built from TRBV5-6 and TRBJ2-7, with 7 bases that match TRBD1. This CDR3 contains 15 residues. Per the germline V gene, CDR1 is SGHDT and CDR2 is YYEEEE. Trimming cost V 5 bases and J 1 base; bases outside gene matches: 9. The CDR3 region has the DNA TGTGCCAGCAGATACCCGGGACAGCGATCCTACGAGCAGTACTTC. Protein sequence: CASRYPGQRSYEQYF.

The chain combines TRBV2 with TRBJ1-5; TRBD1 might be the D (5 bases). Trimming left V 2 bases short and J 7 bases short, with 12 bases between. This CDR3 has 14 residues. Germline V CDR1 and CDR2: SNHLY, FYNNEI. CDR3 loop: CASSERAGLQPQHF. The CDR3 bases are TGTGCCAGCAGTGAACGGGCAGGGCTCCAGCCCCAGCATTTT. The full variable domain, in which reference TRBV2 and TRBJ1-5 provide the parts outside the CDR3, is EPEVTQTPSHQVTQMGQEVILRCVPISNHLYFYWYRQILGQKVEFLVSFYNNEISEKSEIFDDQFSVERPDGSNFTLKIRSTKLEDSAMYFCASSERAGLQPQHFGDGTRLSIL.

This clone appeared a single time. The gene calls are TRBV6-1 and TRBJ2-3, with D possibly TRBD1 on 6 matching bases. This CDR3 is built from 13 residues. The V gene's germline CDR1 is MNHNS and CDR2 SASEGT. V was clipped by 3 bases and J by 5 bases, with 9 bases between them. In DNA, the CDR3 is TGTGCCAGCAGTGAGAGGGGGAGAGATACGCAGTATTTT. As protein: CASSERGRDTQYF.

The chain's CDR3 is CAISLEPGQHYGYTF. The CDR3 nucleotides are TGTGCCATCAGCCTCGAACCGGGACAGCACTATGGCTACACCTTC. This chain joins TRBV10-3 and TRBJ1-2; 7 bases are shared with TRBD1. Per germline, CDR1 ENHRY and CDR2 SYGVKD. The V segment lost 6 bases and the J segment 3 bases; nucleotides outside the gene matches: 10. The CDR3 covers 15 residues.

V usage is TRBV19 and J usage is TRBJ2-3; 7 bases fit TRBD1. This CDR3 has 15 amino acids. Trimming at V came to 7 bases and at J to 8 bases, leaving 15 bases not matched to a gene. The germline CDR1 and CDR2 sequences are LNHDA and SQIVND (reference sequence). Here the CDR3 reads CASTPLEGALGTQYF. CDR3 nucleotide sequence: TGTGCCAGTACCCCGCTAGAGGGGGCCCTTGGTACGCAGTATTTT.

This clone showed up just once. CDR3 loop: CASSVLAGGSTGELFF. The DNA for the CDR3 is TGTGCCAGCAGCGTCCTAGCGGGAGGGAGCACCGGGGAGCTGTTTTTT. The chain couples TRBV9 to TRBJ2-2; 12 nucleotides match TRBD2. The CDR3 loop spans 16 amino acids. J lost 4 bases, V lost 2 bases, and 3 bases had no gene match. The V gene's germline CDR1 is SGDLS and CDR2 YYNGEE.

The rearrangement links TRBV27 to TRBJ1-6, with 7 bases matching TRBD1. Germline CDR1 is MNHEY and CDR2 is SMNVEV (reference sequence). V lost 5 bases to trimming and J lost 8 bases; unmatched junction nucleotides: 6. The CDR3 loop spans 14 amino acids. Here the CDR3 DNA reads TGTGCCAGCAGTCAGACAGGGCCCGATTCACCCCTCCACTTT. Protein sequence: CASSQTGPDSPLHF.

This clone was detected a few times. The chain has TRBV6-5 and TRBJ1-2; D might be TRBD1 (5 bases). The CDR3 is 15 residues long. Trimming removed 0 bases from V and 5 bases from J, with 13 bases in between. Germline V gene data show CDR1 as MNHEY and CDR2 as SVGAGI. In nucleotides, the CDR3 is TGTGCCAGCAGTTACTCGGCAGGGCGGTGGTATGGCTACACCTTC. Its translation: CASSYSAGRWYGYTF.

The J gene is TRBJ2-1, the V gene TRBV4-2; 13 nucleotides align to TRBD2. Trimming took 4 bases from V and 7 from J; bases not matched to a gene: 13. This CDR3 comprises 18 residues. Per the germline V gene, CDR1 is LGHNA and CDR2 is YNFKEQ. CDR3 in DNA: TGTGCCAGCAGCCGTGGACTAGCGGGAGAGTCCTTTGTTAATGAGCAGTTCTTC. Translation: CASSRGLAGESFVNEQFF.

This clone came up a few times. The sample contains more than one DNA sequence encoding this CDR3. The V gene is TRBV7-6, the J gene TRBJ2-7; TRBD1 aligns across 7 bases. V lost 5 bases and J lost 3; bases outside the gene matches: 1. This CDR3 is built from 12 residues. Germline CDR1 is SGHVS and CDR2 is FNYEAQ. The CDR3 region has the DNA TGTGCCAGCAGCCCAGGGGGCTACGAGCAGTACTTC. Amino acids: CASSPGGYEQYF.